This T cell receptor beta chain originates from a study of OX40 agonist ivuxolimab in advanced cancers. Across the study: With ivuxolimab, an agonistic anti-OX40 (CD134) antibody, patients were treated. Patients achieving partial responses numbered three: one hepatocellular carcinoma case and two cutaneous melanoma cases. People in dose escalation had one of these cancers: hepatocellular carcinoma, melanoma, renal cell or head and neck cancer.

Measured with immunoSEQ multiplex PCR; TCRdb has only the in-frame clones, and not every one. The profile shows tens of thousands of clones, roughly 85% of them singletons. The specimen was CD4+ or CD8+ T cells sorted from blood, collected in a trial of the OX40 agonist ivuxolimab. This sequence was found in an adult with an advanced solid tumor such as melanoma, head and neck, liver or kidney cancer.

DNA for the CDR3: TGTGCCAGCAGCTTAACGGGGGGGAGCACAGATACGCAGTATTTT. Translated, it gives CASSLTGGSTDTQYF. This chain links TRBV7-3 with TRBJ2-3, with 7 nucleotides matching TRBD2. This CDR3 region has 15 residues. The V gene's germline CDR1 is SGHTA and CDR2 FQGTGA. With 0 bases clipped from V and 0 bases from J, the junction kept 0 bases outside the gene matches.